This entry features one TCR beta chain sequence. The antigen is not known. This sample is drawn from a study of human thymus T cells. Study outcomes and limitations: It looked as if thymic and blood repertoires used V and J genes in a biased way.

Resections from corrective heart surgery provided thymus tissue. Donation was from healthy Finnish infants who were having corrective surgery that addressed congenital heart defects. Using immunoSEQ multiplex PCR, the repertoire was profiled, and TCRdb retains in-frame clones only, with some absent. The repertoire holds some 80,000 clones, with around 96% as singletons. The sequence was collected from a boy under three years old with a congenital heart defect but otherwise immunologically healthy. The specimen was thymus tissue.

The CDR3 reads CASSELAGGDNEQFF. DNA for the CDR3: TGTGCCAGCAGTGAATTGGCGGGGGGGGACAATGAGCAGTTCTTC. The rearrangement links TRBV6-1 to TRBJ2-1; TRBD2 matches 9 bases. The CDR3 contains 15 residues. Germline CDR1 and CDR2: MNHNS and SASEGT. Trimming at V came to 2 bases and at J to 5 bases, leaving 4 bases not matched to a gene.